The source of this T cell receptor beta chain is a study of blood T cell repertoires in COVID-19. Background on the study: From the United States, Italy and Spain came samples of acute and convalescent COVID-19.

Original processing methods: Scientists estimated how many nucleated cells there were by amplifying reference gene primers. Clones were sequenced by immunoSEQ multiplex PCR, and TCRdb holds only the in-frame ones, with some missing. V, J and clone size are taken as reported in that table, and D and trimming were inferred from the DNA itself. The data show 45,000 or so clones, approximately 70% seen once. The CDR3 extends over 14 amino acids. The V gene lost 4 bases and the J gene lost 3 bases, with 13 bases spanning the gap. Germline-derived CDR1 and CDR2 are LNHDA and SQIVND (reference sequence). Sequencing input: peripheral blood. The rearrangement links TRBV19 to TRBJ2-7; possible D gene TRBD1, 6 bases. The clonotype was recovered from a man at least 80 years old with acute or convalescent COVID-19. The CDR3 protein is CASSRGLGIYEQYF. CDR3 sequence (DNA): TGTGCCAGTAGTAGGGGGCTTGGGATCTACGAGCAGTACTTC.